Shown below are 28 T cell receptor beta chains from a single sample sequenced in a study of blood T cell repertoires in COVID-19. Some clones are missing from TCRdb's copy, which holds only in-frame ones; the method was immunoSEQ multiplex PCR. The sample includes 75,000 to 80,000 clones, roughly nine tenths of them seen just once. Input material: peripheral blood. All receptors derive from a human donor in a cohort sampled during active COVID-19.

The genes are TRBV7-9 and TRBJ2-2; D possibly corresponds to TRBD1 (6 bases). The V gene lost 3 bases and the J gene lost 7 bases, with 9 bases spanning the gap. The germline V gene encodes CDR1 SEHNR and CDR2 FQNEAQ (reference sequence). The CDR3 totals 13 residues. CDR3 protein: CASSLGTIGELFF. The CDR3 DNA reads TGTGCCAGCAGCTTGGGGACAATCGGGGAGCTGTTTTTT.

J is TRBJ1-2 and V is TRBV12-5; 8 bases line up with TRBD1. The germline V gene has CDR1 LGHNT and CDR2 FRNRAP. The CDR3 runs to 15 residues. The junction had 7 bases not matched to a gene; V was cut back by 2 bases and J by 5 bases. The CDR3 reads CASGLTSTGVYGYTF. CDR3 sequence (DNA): TGTGCTAGTGGTTTGACATCGACAGGGGTTTATGGCTACACCTTC.

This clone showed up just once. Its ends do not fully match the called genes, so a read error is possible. The CDR3 here is CASSRDRTGTDTQYF. The CDR3 nucleotides read TGTGCTAGCAGCCGAGACAGGACGGGCACAGATACGCAGTATTTT. The chain carries TRBV7-7 and TRBJ2-3, with a weak D call TRBD1 (6 bases). CDR3 length: 15 residues. The V gene's germline CDR1 is SSHAT and CDR2 FNYEAQ (reference sequence). Filled out from reference TRBV7-7 and TRBJ2-3, the complete variable domain reads GAGVSQSPRYKVTKRGQDVTLRCDPISSHATLYWYQQALGQGPEFLTYFNYEAQPDKSGLPSDRFSAERPEGSISTLTIQRTEQRDSAMYRCASSRDRTGTDTQYFGPGTRLTVL.

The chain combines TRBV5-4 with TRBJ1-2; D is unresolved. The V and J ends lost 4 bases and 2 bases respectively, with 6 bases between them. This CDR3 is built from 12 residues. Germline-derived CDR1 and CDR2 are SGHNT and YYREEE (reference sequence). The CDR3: CASSRENYGYTF. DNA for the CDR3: TGTGCCAGCAGCCGCGAGAACTATGGCTACACCTTC.

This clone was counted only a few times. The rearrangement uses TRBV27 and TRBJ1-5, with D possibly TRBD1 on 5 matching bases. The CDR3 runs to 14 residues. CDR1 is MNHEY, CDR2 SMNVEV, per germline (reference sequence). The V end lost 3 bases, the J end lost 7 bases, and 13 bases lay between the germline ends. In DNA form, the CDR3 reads TGTGCCAGCAGTTTCAGGGAATCTCGGCAGCCCCAGCATTTT. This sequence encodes CASSFRESRQPQHF.

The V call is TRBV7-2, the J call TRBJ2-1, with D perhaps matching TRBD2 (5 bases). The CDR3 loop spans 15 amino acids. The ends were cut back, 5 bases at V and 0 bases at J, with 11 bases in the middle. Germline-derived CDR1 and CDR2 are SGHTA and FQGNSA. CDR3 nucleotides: TGTGCCAGCAGCCTTAGCGTTAGCTCCTACAATGAGCAGTTCTTC. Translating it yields CASSLSVSSYNEQFF.

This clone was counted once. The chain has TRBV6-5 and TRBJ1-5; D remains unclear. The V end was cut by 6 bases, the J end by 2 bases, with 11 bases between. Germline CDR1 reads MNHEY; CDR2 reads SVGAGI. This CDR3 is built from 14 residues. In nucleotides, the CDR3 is TGTGCCAGCAGACGATTTGGAGGCAATCAGCCCCAGCATTTT. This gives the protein CASRRFGGNQPQHF.

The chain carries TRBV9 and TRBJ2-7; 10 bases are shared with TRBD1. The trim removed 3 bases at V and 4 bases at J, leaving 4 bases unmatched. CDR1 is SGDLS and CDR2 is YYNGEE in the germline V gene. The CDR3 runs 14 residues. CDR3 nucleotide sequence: TGTGCCAGCAGCGAGGGACAGGGGTTTTACGAGCAGTACTTC. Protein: CASSEGQGFYEQYF.

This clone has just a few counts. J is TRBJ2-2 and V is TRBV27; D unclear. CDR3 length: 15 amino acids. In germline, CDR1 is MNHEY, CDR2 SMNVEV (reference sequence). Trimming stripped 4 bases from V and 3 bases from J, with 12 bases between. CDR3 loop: CASSSELDYTGELFF. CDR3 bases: TGTGCCAGCAGTTCGGAGTTAGACTACACCGGGGAGCTGTTTTTT.

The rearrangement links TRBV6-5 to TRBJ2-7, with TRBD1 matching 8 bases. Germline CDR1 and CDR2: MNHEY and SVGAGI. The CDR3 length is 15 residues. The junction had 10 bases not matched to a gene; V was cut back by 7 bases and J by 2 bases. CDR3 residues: CASKPGDRTTYEQYF. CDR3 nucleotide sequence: TGTGCCAGCAAGCCAGGGGACAGGACTACCTACGAGCAGTACTTC.

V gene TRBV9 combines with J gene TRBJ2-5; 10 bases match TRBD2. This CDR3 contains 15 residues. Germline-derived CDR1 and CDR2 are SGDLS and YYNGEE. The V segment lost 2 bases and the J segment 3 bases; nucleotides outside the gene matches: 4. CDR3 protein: CASSVDTSGEETQYF. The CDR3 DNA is TGTGCCAGCAGCGTGGATACTAGCGGGGAAGAGACCCAGTACTTC.

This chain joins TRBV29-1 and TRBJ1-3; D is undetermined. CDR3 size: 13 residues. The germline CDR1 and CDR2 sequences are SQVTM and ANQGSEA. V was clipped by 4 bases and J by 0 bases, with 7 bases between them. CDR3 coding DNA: TGCAGCGTTGCCGCAGTCTCTGGAAACACCATATATTTT. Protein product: CSVAAVSGNTIYF.

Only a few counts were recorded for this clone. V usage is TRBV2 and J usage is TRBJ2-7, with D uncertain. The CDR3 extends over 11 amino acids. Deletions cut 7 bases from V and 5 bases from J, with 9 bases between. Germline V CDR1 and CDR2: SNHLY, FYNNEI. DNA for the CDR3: TGTGCCAGCATTCCCCTCCACGAGCAGTACTTC. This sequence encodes CASIPLHEQYF.

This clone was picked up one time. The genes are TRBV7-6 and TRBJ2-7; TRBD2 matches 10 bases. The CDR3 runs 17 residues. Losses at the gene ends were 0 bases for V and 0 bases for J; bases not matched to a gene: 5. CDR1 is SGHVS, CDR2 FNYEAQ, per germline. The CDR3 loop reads CASSLASGGSISYEQYF. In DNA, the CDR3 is TGTGCCAGCAGCTTAGCTAGCGGGGGGTCCATCTCCTACGAGCAGTACTTC.

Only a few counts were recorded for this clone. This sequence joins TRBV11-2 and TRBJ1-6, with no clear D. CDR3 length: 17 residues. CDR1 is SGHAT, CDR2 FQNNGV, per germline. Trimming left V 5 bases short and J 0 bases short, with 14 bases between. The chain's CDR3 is CASSEYSPSSYNSPLHF. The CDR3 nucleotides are TGTGCCAGCAGCGAATATTCACCTAGCTCCTATAATTCACCCCTCCACTTT.

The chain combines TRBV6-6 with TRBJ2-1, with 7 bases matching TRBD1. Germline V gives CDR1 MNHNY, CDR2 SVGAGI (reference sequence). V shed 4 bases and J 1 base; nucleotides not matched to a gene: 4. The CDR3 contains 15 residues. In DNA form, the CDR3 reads TGTGCCAGCAGTTGGGACAGATTTTCCTACAATGAGCAGTTCTTC. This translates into CASSWDRFSYNEQFF.

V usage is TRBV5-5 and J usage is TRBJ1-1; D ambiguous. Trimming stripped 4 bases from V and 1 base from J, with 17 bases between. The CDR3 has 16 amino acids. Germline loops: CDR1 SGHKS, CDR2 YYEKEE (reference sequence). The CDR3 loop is CASSPRPVQSNTEAFF. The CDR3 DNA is TGTGCCAGCAGCCCGCGGCCAGTGCAATCGAACACTGAAGCTTTCTTT.

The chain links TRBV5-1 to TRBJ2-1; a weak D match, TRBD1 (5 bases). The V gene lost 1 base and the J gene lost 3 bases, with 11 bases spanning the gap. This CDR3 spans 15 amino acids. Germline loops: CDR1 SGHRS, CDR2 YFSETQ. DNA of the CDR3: TGCGCCAGCAGCTTGAGTGAAGGGGTCTACAATGAGCAGTTCTTC. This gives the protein CASSLSEGVYNEQFF.

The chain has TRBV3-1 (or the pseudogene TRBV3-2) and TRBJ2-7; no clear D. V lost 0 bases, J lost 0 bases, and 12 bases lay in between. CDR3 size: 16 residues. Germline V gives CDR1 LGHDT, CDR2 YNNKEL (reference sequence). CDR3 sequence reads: CASSQEFQALSYEQYF. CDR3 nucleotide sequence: TGTGCCAGCAGCCAAGAATTTCAGGCTCTCTCCTACGAGCAGTACTTC.

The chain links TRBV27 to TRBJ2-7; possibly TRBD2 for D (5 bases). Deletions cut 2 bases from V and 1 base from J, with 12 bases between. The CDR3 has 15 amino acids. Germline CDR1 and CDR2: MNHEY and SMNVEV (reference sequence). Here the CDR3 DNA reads TGTGCCAGCAGTTTACGGTGGGAGAGGTCCTACGAGCAGTACTTC. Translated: CASSLRWERSYEQYF.

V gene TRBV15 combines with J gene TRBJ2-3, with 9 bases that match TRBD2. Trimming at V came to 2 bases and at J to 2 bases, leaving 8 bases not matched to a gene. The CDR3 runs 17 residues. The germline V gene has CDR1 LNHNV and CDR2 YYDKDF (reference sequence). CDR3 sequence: CATSRQTTSGYTDTQYF. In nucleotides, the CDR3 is TGTGCCACCAGCAGACAAACGACTAGCGGCTACACAGATACGCAGTATTTT.

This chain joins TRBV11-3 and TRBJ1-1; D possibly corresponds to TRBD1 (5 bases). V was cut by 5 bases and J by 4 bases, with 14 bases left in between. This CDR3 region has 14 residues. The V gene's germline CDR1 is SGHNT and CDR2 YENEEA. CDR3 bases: TGTGCCAGCAGCGAACCCGGGGGAGCCACTGAAGCTTTCTTT. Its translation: CASSEPGGATEAFF.

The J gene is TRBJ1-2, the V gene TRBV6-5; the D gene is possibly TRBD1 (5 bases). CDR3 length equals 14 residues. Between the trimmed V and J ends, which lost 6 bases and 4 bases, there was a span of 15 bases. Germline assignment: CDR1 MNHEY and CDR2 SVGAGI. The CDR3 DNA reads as TGTGCCAGCAGGAAGCCAGGGCTAGTCTATGGCTACACCTTC. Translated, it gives CASRKPGLVYGYTF.

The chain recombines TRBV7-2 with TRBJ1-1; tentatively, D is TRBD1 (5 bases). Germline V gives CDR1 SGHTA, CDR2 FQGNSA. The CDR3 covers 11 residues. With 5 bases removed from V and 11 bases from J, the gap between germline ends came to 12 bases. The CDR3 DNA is TGTGCCAGCAGCCTCCGGGAGGGGGCTTTCTTT. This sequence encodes CASSLREGAFF.

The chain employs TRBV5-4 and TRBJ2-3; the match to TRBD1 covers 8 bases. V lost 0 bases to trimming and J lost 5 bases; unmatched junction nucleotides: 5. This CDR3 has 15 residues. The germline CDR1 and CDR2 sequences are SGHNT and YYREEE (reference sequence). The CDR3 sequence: CASSLGQGARDTQYF. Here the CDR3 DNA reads TGTGCCAGCAGCTTGGGCCAGGGGGCGAGAGATACGCAGTATTTT.

CDR3 DNA sequence: TGCGCCAGCAGCCGCAATACCCGGGACAGACACAATGAGCAGTTCTTC. It codes for CASSRNTRDRHNEQFF. The V gene is TRBV5-1, the J gene TRBJ2-1; 7 nucleotides match TRBD1. The CDR3 has 16 amino acids. Germline trimming cut 4 bases from V and 5 bases from J; bases unmatched to any gene: 12. CDR1 is SGHRS, CDR2 YFSETQ, per germline.

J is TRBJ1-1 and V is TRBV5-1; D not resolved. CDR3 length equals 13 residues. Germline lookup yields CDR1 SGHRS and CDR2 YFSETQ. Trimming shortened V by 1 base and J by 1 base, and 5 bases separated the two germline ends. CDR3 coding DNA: TGCGCCAGCAGCTTGCAGGAGAACACTGAAGCTTTCTTT. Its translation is CASSLQENTEAFF.

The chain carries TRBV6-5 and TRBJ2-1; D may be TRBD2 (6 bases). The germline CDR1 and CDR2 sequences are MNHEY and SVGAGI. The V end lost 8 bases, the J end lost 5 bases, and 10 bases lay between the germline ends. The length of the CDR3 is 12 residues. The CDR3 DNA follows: TGTGCCAGCCACGGGAGCGACAATGAGCAGTTCTTC. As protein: CASHGSDNEQFF.